This note documents a single T cell receptor (beta chain) sequence. The clone's antigen remains unknown. Base qualities are not provided; no much larger clone lies one nucleotide away. The collaborating institutions used their own protocols to collect whole blood in K2EDTA tubes. For TCRbeta analysis, collaborators shipped samples as frozen whole blood, isolated PBMCs, or DNA extracted from either of those sample types. These data come from a study of blood T cell repertoires in COVID-19 (TCRdb year 2020). About the full investigation: Collaborator samples came from the United States, Italy and Spain and covered acute and convalescent phases of COVID-19. The prospective study material was composed of cDNA or gDNA derived from T cells, B-cell-depleted T cells, or PBMCs. The dataset comprised deeply sampled blood TCRbeta repertoires from subjects exposed to, actively infected with, or recovered from COVID-19. A freely available public database, intended as a resource for researchers studying the immune response to SARS-CoV-2, is where the repertoires were released. Samples were obtained from the ongoing ImmuneRACE study (first 160 participants) and from about 1,300 subjects provided by 6 global collaborators. A de-identified subject ID, COVID-19 status, age in years and sex were almost always included in the sample metadata. Where available, HLA class I and class II types were taken from metadata supplied by the sample provider and were not determined by assay-based typing.

TCRbeta CDR3 regions were amplified from genomic DNA by means of the immunoSEQ Assay, a bias-controlled multiplex PCR. Concerning the study's data processing: The number of nucleated cells in each sample was estimated by amplification of reference gene primers within the assay. To quantify the absolute abundance of each unique TCRbeta CDR3 rearrangement, sequence reads were collapsed and filtered. For each sample, productive Simpson clonality was calculated by taking the square root of Simpson's diversity index across productive rearrangements. Sourced from immuneACCESS, this table was stored by TCRdb with only in-frame sequences that have V and J called. A share of the clones is absent; for the studies checked, an unresolved V gene accounts for under half, and the remainder has no known explanation. D and trimming were read from the DNA, whereas the V and J calls and clone size are those reported in that table. The sample table contains tens of thousands of clones; only one count was recorded for more than 75% of them. The ten most abundant clones make up roughly 7.2% of the sample.

V was cut back by 4 bases and J by 1 base, leaving a gap of 13 bases between them. Looking up the germline V gene yields CDR1 LGHNA and CDR2 YNFKEQ. Spanning cysteine to phenylalanine, the CDR3 consists of 15 amino acids. Solely the CDR3 DNA is kept, with 45 bases framed from the first base. What the study reported, not specific to this receptor: How much clinical and demographic metadata was included differed by source and by participant, and the metadata was provided uncurated.

Sequencing used peripheral blood. The clonotype was recovered from a man in his 60s with acute or convalescent COVID-19. The chain is assembled from TRBV4-2 and TRBJ1-1; the best D guess is TRBD1, with 6 bases matching. The encoded CDR3 is CASSRQDQENTEAFF. The sequenced DNA is TGTGCCAGCAGCCGACAGGATCAGGAGAACACTGAAGCTTTCTTT.